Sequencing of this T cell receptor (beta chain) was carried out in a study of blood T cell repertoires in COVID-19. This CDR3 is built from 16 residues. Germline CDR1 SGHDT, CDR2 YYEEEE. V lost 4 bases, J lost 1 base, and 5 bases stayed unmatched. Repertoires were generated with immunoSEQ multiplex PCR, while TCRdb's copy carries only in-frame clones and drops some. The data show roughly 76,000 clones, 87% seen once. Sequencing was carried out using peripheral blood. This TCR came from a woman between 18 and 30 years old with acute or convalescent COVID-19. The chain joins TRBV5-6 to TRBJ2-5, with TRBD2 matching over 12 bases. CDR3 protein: CASSELAGGLQETQYF. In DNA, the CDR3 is TGTGCCAGCAGCGAACTAGCGGGAGGCCTCCAAGAGACCCAGTACTTC.